This record concerns one TCR beta chain sequence. Generated by immunoSEQ multiplex PCR, the TCRdb table keeps only in-frame clones and is missing some. The table lists some 150,000 clones, more than 85% of them singletons. Unmatched junction bases numbered 9, after V lost 0 bases and J lost 8 bases. CDR3 length: 15 residues. Germline CDR1 reads LGHNT; CDR2 reads FRNRAP. This specimen comes from a study of T cell responses to AZD1222 COVID-19 vaccine. The input for sequencing was peripheral blood, taken after recovery from COVID-19. This rearrangement joins TRBV12-5 to TRBJ1-1; the match to TRBD1 covers 7 bases. The TCR originated in an adult who had recovered from COVID-19. CDR3 region: CASGLVIGQAVEAFF. Written as DNA, the CDR3 is TGTGCTAGTGGTTTGGTAATCGGACAGGCGGTCGAAGCTTTCTTT.